The 14 T cell receptor beta chains below come from one sample, sequenced in a study of cytomegalovirus exposure and HLA in healthy donors (dated 2017 in TCRdb). The protocol used for the library was the immunoSEQ multiplex PCR assay. The table comes from immuneACCESS by way of TCRdb, which keeps in-frame sequences with V and J called. Part of the clones is missing from these tables; in studies checked, under half for an unresolved V gene and the rest for unknown reasons. The sample records fewer than 95,000 clones, 84% of which are singletons. The ten largest account for 9.5% to 13% of the sample. Sequenced sample: PBMCs. All receptors derive from a woman younger than 35 in good health and CMV-seropositive.

This chain uses TRBV2 with TRBJ1-1, with TRBD1 as a possible D gene (5 bases). Trimming took off 1 base at V and 3 bases at J, with 18 bases between the two ends. This CDR3 contains 17 residues. Germline V gene lookup returns CDR1 SNHLY and CDR2 FYNNEI. The CDR3 is CASSEGQTRGRDTEAFF. The CDR3 DNA sequence: TGTGCCAGCAGTGAAGGACAGACCCGAGGTCGGGACACTGAAGCTTTCTTT.

The chain couples TRBV5-1 to TRBJ2-3, with 13 bases fitting TRBD2. J gave up 0 bases and V 0 bases, and 4 bases lay outside the gene matches. The CDR3 runs to 18 residues. Germline CDR1 SGHRS, CDR2 YFSETQ. The CDR3 region has the DNA TGCGCCAGCAGCTTGGGGACTAGCGGGGGACCTAGCACAGATACGCAGTATTTT. It yields the protein CASSLGTSGGPSTDTQYF.

The chain combines TRBV11-2 with TRBJ1-4; weak D call: TRBD1 (6 bases). The CDR3 totals 15 residues. V dropped 5 bases and J dropped 5 bases, with 15 bases sitting between them. The germline CDR1 and CDR2 sequences are SGHAT and FQNNGV. CDR3 in DNA: TGTGCCAGCAGCGACCTCAGGGGACTAAATGAAAAACTGTTTTTT. It is translated as CASSDLRGLNEKLFF.

The J gene is TRBJ2-7, the V gene TRBV27, with 9 bases matching TRBD2. Germline loops: CDR1 MNHEY, CDR2 SMNVEV (reference sequence). The CDR3 consists of 14 residues. V was clipped by 4 bases and J by 2 bases; unmatched bases: 3. Written as DNA, the CDR3 is TGTGCCAGCAGTTCGACTAGCGGCACCTACGAGCAGTACTTC. This codes for CASSSTSGTYEQYF.

This clone has more than one count but fewer than ten. The chain joins TRBV4-3 to TRBJ1-1; D might be TRBD1 (6 bases). This CDR3 has 15 residues. Germline assignment: CDR1 LGHNA and CDR2 YSLEER. The V and J ends lost 2 bases and 0 bases respectively, with 10 bases between them. In DNA, the CDR3 is TGCGCCAGCAGCCAACAGACAGGATTGAACACTGAAGCTTTCTTT. Its protein is CASSQQTGLNTEAFF.

The J gene is TRBJ2-6, the V gene TRBV6-5, with D possibly being TRBD1 (5 bases). The CDR3 loop spans 14 amino acids. Germline CDR1 reads MNHEY; CDR2 reads SVGAGI. V gave up 4 bases and J gave up 4 bases, with 8 bases separating them. DNA of the CDR3: TGTGCCAGCAGTTGGACATCCGGGGCCAACGTCCTGACTTTC. Translated, it gives CASSWTSGANVLTF.

The CDR3 DNA follows: TGTGCCAGCAGCGGGACTAGCGGGGGGGCCGTATGGGCCTACGAGCAGTACTTC. Its translation is CASSGTSGGAVWAYEQYF. The chain couples TRBV21-1 to TRBJ2-7; the tabulated D call, TRBD2, remains unverified against the DNA. TRBV21-1 is annotated as a pseudogene. CDR3 length: 18 amino acids.

This chain connects TRBV7-9 to TRBJ1-1; no firm D call. This CDR3 spans 14 amino acids. Germline V gives CDR1 SEHNR, CDR2 FQNEAQ (reference sequence). V shed 4 bases and J shed 0 bases, with 9 bases lying between them. CDR3: CASSSWRMNTEAFF. The CDR3 DNA follows: TGTGCCAGCAGCTCGTGGAGAATGAACACTGAAGCTTTCTTT.

CDR3 in amino acids: CASSQGLAGGEETQYF. The CDR3 nucleotides are TGTGCCAGCAGCCAAGGGCTAGCGGGGGGGGAAGAGACCCAGTACTTC. The V gene is TRBV4-2, the J gene TRBJ2-5; TRBD2 matches 12 bases. The length of the CDR3 is 16 residues. Germline lookup yields CDR1 LGHNA and CDR2 YNFKEQ. The junction had 3 bases not matched to a gene; V was cut back by 1 base and J by 3 bases.

This chain links TRBV27 with TRBJ1-4; no firm D call. Trimming shortened V by 0 bases and J by 5 bases, and 13 bases separated the two germline ends. The CDR3 is made up of 16 amino acids. CDR1 is MNHEY, CDR2 SMNVEV, per germline (reference sequence). This CDR3 is CASSLSQAAQNEKLFF. In nucleotides, the CDR3 is TGTGCCAGCAGTTTATCCCAGGCAGCCCAAAATGAAAAACTGTTTTTT.

The chain links TRBV28 to TRBJ2-1, with D perhaps matching TRBD2 (6 bases). Germline V lookup: CDR1 MDHEN, CDR2 SYDVKM. Between the trimmed V and J ends, which lost 5 bases and 9 bases, there was a span of 20 bases. The length of the CDR3 is 15 residues. CDR3 nucleotide sequence: TGTGCCAGCAGTCCGCCCCGAACGGGGGAAGTTGAGCAGTTCTTC. Translated, it gives CASSPPRTGEVEQFF.

The chain recombines TRBV28 with TRBJ1-1; TRBD1 aligns across 7 bases. Trimming cost V 5 bases and J 2 bases; bases outside gene matches: 5. This CDR3 region has 14 residues. Per the germline V gene, CDR1 is MDHEN and CDR2 is SYDVKM. The CDR3 nucleotides read TGTGCCAGCAGTCGACAGGGACTTAACACTGAAGCTTTCTTT. Its protein is CASSRQGLNTEAFF.

The V call is TRBV27, the J call TRBJ1-6, with D possibly TRBD1 on 6 matching bases. V was shortened by 6 bases and J by 3 bases, with 15 bases between the two germline ends. The length of the CDR3 is 16 residues. CDR1 and CDR2 from the germline V gene are MNHEY and SMNVEV (reference sequence). The CDR3 DNA is TGTGCCAGCAGGACGGGAGGGGGACACTATAATTCACCCCTCCACTTT. As protein: CASRTGGGHYNSPLHF.

This chain uses TRBV28 with TRBJ2-7; TRBD1 matches at 8 bases. Germline CDR1 and CDR2: MDHEN and SYDVKM. CDR3 size: 16 residues. V trimming: 5 bases; J trimming: 4 bases; junction bases outside the gene matches: 13. This chain's CDR3 is CASSPPGQGAGYEQYF. The CDR3 bases are TGTGCCAGCAGTCCGCCCGGGCAGGGGGCTGGGTACGAGCAGTACTTC. Drawing the rest from reference TRBV28 and TRBJ2-7, the complete variable domain is DVKVTQSSRYLVKRTGEKVFLECVQDMDHENMFWYRQDPGLGLRLIYFSYDVKMKEKGDIPEGYSVSREKKERFSLILESASTNQTSMYLCASSPPGQGAGYEQYFGPGTRLTVT.